The source of this TCR beta chain is a study of human T cells and chemical hapten exposure. Study background: Patch testing was performed with 0.01% DPC on the upper back, with reading at 6 days. How much TCR each sample yielded varied, mostly because pooled library volumes differed slightly.

A few counts support this clonotype. With V trimmed by 6 bases and J by 4 bases, 11 bases remained unmatched. The CDR3 consists of 18 residues. In germline, CDR1 is LNHDA, CDR2 SQIVND (reference sequence). TCRdb re-derived calls from the RACE reads in MiXCR, one entry per CDR3 protein. Of about 84,000 distinct CDR3 sequences listed, about 9.4% are singletons. Time point defined: patch test 2, 6 weeks after DPC sensitization. Treatment of the sample: therapeutic diphenylcyclopropenone sensitization with weekly scalp DPC. The receptor's source is a woman in her forties or fifties with alopecia areata. Some clones in this sample may be carry-over from other donors' samples. The material was whole blood, obtained in connection with sensitization to the hapten diphenylcyclopropenone (DPC). The rearrangement uses TRBV19 and TRBJ2-6; 11 nucleotides line up with TRBD2. As DNA, the CDR3 is TGTGCCAGTAGGCAGGGACTAGCGGAGTTTCTCGGGGCCAACGTCCTGACTTTC. Translated: CASRQGLAEFLGANVLTF.